This record covers a single TCR beta chain. Its antigen is unidentified. Germline V gene data show CDR1 as LGHNA and CDR2 as YSLEER. V was pared by 0 bases and J by 1 base, with 19 bases between. The CDR3 is made up of 19 amino acids. Donors were healthy HIV-negative adults without recently reported acute infections or vaccinations. These data are taken from a study of shared clonotypes between healthy human individuals. Whole-study findings and limits: Genetic and exposure-history diversity was limited by the few donors.

The authors' processing: ImmunoSEQ junction-only sequences lacked quality scores, so their filtering differed. Method: immunoSEQ multiplex PCR; TCRdb's copy keeps in-frame clones and lacks some. The D gene and trimming were derived from the DNA, and the V and J assignments and clone size from that table. The sample holds about half a million clones; about 76% are singletons and the top ten take approximately 13%. Input material: PBMCs. This sequence originates from a woman aged 40 to 50 in good health. Some clones in this sample may be carry-over from other donors' samples. V usage is TRBV4-3 and J usage is TRBJ2-4, with D maybe TRBD1 (5 bases). The CDR3 protein is CASSQDKGSPTLAKNIQYF. For the CDR3, the DNA is TGCGCCAGCAGCCAAGATAAGGGGTCCCCTACGCTGGCCAAAAACATTCAGTACTTC.